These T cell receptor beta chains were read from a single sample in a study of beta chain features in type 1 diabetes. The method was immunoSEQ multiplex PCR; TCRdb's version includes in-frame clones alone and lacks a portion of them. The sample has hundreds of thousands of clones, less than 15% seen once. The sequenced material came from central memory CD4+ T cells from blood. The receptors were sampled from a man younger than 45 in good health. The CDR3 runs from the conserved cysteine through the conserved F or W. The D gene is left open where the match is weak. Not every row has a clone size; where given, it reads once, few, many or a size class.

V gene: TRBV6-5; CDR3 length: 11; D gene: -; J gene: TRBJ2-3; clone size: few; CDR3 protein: CASGMGETQYF; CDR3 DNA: TGTGCCAGCGGGATGGGCGAGACGCAGTATTTT
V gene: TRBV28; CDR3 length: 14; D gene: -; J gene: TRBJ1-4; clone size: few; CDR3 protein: CASRPGSTNEKLFF; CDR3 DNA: TGTGCCAGCAGGCCGGGTTCAACTAATGAAAAACTGTTTTTT
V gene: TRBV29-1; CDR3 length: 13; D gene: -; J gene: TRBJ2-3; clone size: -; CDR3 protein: CSVDKGFGDTQYF; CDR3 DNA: TGCAGCGTTGATAAGGGGTTTGGAGATACGCAGTATTTT
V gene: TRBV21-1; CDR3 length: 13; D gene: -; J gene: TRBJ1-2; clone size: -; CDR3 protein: CASSTTGFSCYTF; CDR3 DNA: TGTGCCAGCAGCACGACAGGTTTTAGTTGCTACACCTTC
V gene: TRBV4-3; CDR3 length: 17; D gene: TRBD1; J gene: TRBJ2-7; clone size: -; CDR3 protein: CASSRYHGTGTSYEQYF; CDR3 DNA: TGCGCCAGCAGCAGGTACCACGGGACAGGTACCTCCTACGAGCAGTACTTC
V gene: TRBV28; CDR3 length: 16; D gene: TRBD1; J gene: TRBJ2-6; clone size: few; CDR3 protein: CASRGYRGSGANVLTF; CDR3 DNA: TGTGCCAGCAGGGGGTACAGGGGATCTGGGGCCAACGTCCTGACTTTC
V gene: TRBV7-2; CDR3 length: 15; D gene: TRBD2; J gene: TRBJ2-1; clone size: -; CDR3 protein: CASSLAQRGYNEQFF; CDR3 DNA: TGTGCCAGCAGCTTAGCCCAGCGGGGTTACAATGAGCAGTTCTTC
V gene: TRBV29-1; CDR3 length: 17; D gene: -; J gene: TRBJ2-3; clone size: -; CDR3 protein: CSPRADKVGWGTDTQYF; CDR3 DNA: TGCAGCCCCCGCGCCGACAAAGTAGGGTGGGGCACAGATACGCAGTATTTT
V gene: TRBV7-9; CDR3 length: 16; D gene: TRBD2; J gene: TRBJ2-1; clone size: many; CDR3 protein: CASTRGLAGGRNEQFF; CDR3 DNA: TGTGCCAGCACCCGAGGGCTAGCGGGAGGGAGGAATGAGCAGTTCTTC
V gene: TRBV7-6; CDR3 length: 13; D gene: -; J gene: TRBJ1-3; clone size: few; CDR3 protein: CASSFKLGDTIYF; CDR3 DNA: TGTGCCAGCAGCTTCAAGCTTGGGGACACCATATATTTT
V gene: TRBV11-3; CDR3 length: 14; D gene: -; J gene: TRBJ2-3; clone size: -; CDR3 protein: CASSLGPLWDTQYF; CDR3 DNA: TGTGCCAGCAGCTTAGGGCCCCTCTGGGATACGCAGTATTTT